This passage covers 22 T cell receptor beta chains from one sample sequenced in a study of spatial heterogeneity in lung cancer. Overall study findings and caveats: Tracking of tumor mutation counts was seen in expanded intratumoral alpha and beta TCR counts.

These receptors have no known antigen. From the 5' RACE reads, TCRdb called clonotypes with MiXCR, one entry per CDR3 protein. Among approximately 16,000 distinct CDR3 sequences listed, 6% to 7% were seen once. Noted time point: sample taken at primary tumor resection. The input for sequencing was lung tumor tissue, taken at surgery. The receptors stem from a female donor with early-stage non-small cell lung cancer.

This clonotype was observed at least ten times. Since it is a stray read in a library aimed at alpha chains, this beta chain has a size that is not meaningful. The rearrangement uses TRBV9 and TRBJ2-3; D unclear. Trimming took 4 bases from V and 0 from J, leaving 9 bases between them. The germline CDR1 and CDR2 sequences are SGDLS and YYNGEE. The CDR3 covers 14 residues. The CDR3 nucleotides read TGTGCCAGCAGCCCAATGCAGAGCACAGATACGCAGTATTTT. Its translation: CASSPMQSTDTQYF.

As concerns this clonotype: Being off target in a library aimed at alpha chains, this beta chain has a size of little meaning. J is TRBJ2-5 and V is TRBV11-2, with D tentatively TRBD1 or TRBD2 (5 bases each). V lost 5 bases and J 7 bases, leaving 11 bases between the germline ends. Germline values: CDR1 SGHAT, CDR2 FQNNGV. The CDR3 sequence is 12 residues long. The CDR3 region is CASSRDGGTQYF. As DNA, the CDR3 is TGTGCCAGCAGCCGCGATGGGGGGACCCAGTACTTC. Full variable domain (remainder filled in from reference TRBV11-2 and TRBJ2-5): EAGVAQSPRYKIIEKRQSVAFWCNPISGHATLYWYQQILGQGPKLLIQFQNNGVVDDSQLPKDRFSAERLKGVDSTLKIQPAKLEDSAVYLCASSRDGGTQYFGPGTRLLVL.

In its sample, this clonotype was seen many times. In a library made to pick up alpha chains, this beta chain is a stray read with a size that means little. CDR3 loop: CAISEHGSTEAFF. In nucleotides, the CDR3 is TGTGCCATCAGTGAGCACGGAAGCACTGAAGCTTTCTTT. The gene calls are TRBV10-3 and TRBJ1-1; unclear D gene. This CDR3 is built from 13 residues. Germline V gene data show CDR1 as ENHRY and CDR2 as SYGVKD. V was trimmed by 2 bases and J by 4 bases, leaving 8 bases between them.

As to this clonotype: In a library made to pick up alpha chains, this beta chain is a stray read with a size that means little. The chain links TRBV5-6 to TRBJ2-3; possibly TRBD2 for D (6 bases). CDR3 size: 16 residues. Germline CDR1 reads SGHDT; CDR2 reads YYEEEE. V lost 4 bases and J lost 1, with 16 bases in between. This CDR3 is CASSLRATGGTDTQYF. DNA for the CDR3: TGTGCCAGCAGCCTTCGGGCGACGGGGGGCACAGATACGCAGTATTTT.

This clonotype was counted ten times or more. A library made for alpha chains picked up this beta chain off target, so its size means little. This chain joins TRBV7-8 and TRBJ2-3; the match to TRBD2 covers 10 bases. The V segment lost 5 bases and the J segment 0 bases; nucleotides outside the gene matches: 11. Germline CDR1 SGHVS, CDR2 FQNEAQ. The CDR3 sequence is 18 residues long. CDR3 sequence: CASSLAALAGISTDTQYF. The DNA of the CDR3 is TGTGCCAGCAGCCTCGCAGCACTAGCGGGGATTAGCACAGATACGCAGTATTTT.

This clonotype showed up many times. This beta chain is an off-target read within a library intended for alpha chains, so its frequency means little. The gene calls are TRBV29-1 and TRBJ2-1; D not certain. V dropped 8 bases and J dropped 7 bases, with 12 bases sitting between them. Germline V gene data show CDR1 as SQVTM and CDR2 as ANQGSEA. The CDR3 runs 11 residues. The CDR3 loop reads CSPSSWNEQFF. CDR3 sequence (DNA): TGCAGCCCCAGTAGCTGGAATGAGCAGTTCTTC.

Concerning this clonotype: This beta chain is a stray read from a library made for alpha chains; its abundance is not meaningful. The chain has TRBV20-1 and TRBJ2-1; 11 positions agree with TRBD1. Per germline, CDR1 DFQATT and CDR2 SNEGSKA (reference sequence). This CDR3 contains 16 residues. With V trimmed by 1 base and J by 4 bases, 6 bases remained unmatched. The CDR3 spells CSARVGQGGPYNEQFF. The CDR3 DNA is TGCAGTGCTAGAGTGGGACAGGGGGGCCCTTACAATGAGCAGTTCTTC.

This clonotype came up many times. This beta chain lies outside the target of a library built for alpha chains; its clone size means little. J is TRBJ2-5 and V is TRBV4-2; 7 nucleotides line up with TRBD1. V was pared by 1 base and J by 4 bases, with 3 bases of the junction left unmatched. Germline CDR1 reads LGHNA; CDR2 reads YNFKEQ. The CDR3 sequence is 14 residues long. The CDR3 nucleotides are TGTGCCAGCAGCCAAGCCAACAGGGGAGAGACCCAGTACTTC. Translating gives CASSQANRGETQYF.

This clonotype has only a few counts. This beta chain is an unintended read in a library built for alpha chains; its size means little. The J gene is TRBJ2-3, the V gene TRBV7-2; 9 positions match TRBD2. V lost 5 bases to trimming and J lost 7 bases; unmatched junction nucleotides: 16. The germline CDR1 and CDR2 sequences are SGHTA and FQGNSA. This CDR3 has 17 residues. CDR3: CASSLRGSGGSRNTQYF. In nucleotides, the CDR3 is TGTGCCAGCAGCCTCCGGGGGAGCGGGGGGTCGAGAAATACGCAGTATTTT.

This clonotype is judged medium-sized. As an off-target read in a library built for alpha chains, this beta chain has a frequency of little significance. The rearrangement links TRBV10-2 to TRBJ2-5, with 8 nucleotides matching TRBD1. The CDR3 spans 13 residues. Germline values: CDR1 WSHSY, CDR2 SAAADI. The V gene end was trimmed by 5 bases and the J gene end by 5 bases; junction bases not matched to a gene: 4. CDR3 region: CASSPGGRETQYF. CDR3 nucleotides: TGCGCCAGCAGTCCAGGGGGCCGGGAGACCCAGTACTTC.

In its sample, this clonotype was seen many times. Found in a library prepared for alpha chains, this beta chain is an off-target read, and its abundance has little meaning. The J gene is TRBJ1-4, the V gene TRBV20-1; perhaps TRBD1 as D (5 bases). The germline V and J ends were trimmed by 3 bases and 8 bases, with 10 bases remaining between them. Germline assignment: CDR1 DFQATT and CDR2 SNEGSKA (reference sequence). The CDR3 length is 12 residues. CDR3 amino acids: CSAREGIEKLFF. In DNA form, the CDR3 reads TGCAGTGCTAGGGAGGGGATAGAAAAACTGTTTTTT.

This clonotype was counted many times. For a library built for alpha chains, this beta chain is a stray read; little rests on its size. This chain connects TRBV4-3 to TRBJ1-2, with D hard to call. Germline V gene sequence: CDR1 LGHNA, CDR2 YSLEER. With 0 bases removed from V and 4 bases from J, the gap between germline ends came to 9 bases. The CDR3 contains 14 residues. This CDR3 is CASSQDLNPYGYTF. The CDR3 bases are TGCGCCAGCAGCCAAGATCTAAATCCCTATGGCTACACCTTC.

This clonotype turned up a few times. This beta chain lies outside the target of a library built for alpha chains; its clone size means little. This chain connects TRBV4-2 to TRBJ2-4; TRBD1 aligns across 8 bases. The CDR3 loop spans 13 amino acids. Trimming took 4 bases from V and 7 from J; bases not matched to a gene: 3. Germline CDR1 is LGHNA and CDR2 is YNFKEQ. The CDR3 sequence: CASSPHRGNIQYF. The DNA for the CDR3 is TGTGCCAGCAGCCCCCACAGGGGGAACATTCAGTACTTC.

This clonotype was counted many times. Since it is a stray read in a library aimed at alpha chains, this beta chain has a size that is not meaningful. This chain's CDR3 is CASSSYLDSQETQYF. For the CDR3, the DNA is TGTGCCAGCAGTTCCTATTTAGACAGCCAAGAGACCCAGTACTTC. The chain carries TRBV12-3 or TRBV12-4 and TRBJ2-5; D is possibly TRBD1 (5 bases). Trimming stripped 4 bases from V and 1 base from J, with 13 bases between. The CDR3 length is 15 residues.

This clonotype was seen only once. For a library built for alpha chains, this beta chain is a stray read; little rests on its size. The chain couples TRBV6-2 or TRBV6-3 to TRBJ1-5; perhaps TRBD1 as D (6 bases). The CDR3 is 14 residues long. The V and J ends lost 4 bases and 4 bases respectively, with 11 bases between them. Germline CDR1 is MNHEY and CDR2 is SVGEGT. This CDR3 is CASSSTGTNQPQHF. CDR3 DNA: TGTGCCAGCAGTTCAACAGGGACTAATCAGCCCCAGCATTTT.

The sample holds many counts of this clonotype. One end of the junction fails to match germline, which may point to a read error. For a library built for alpha chains, this beta chain is a stray read; little rests on its size. V usage is TRBV2 and J usage is TRBJ2-7; D ambiguous. Germline V gives CDR1 SNHLY, CDR2 FYNNEI. The CDR3 has 13 residues. This chain's CDR3 is CASSSLLTGPVHF. In nucleotides, the CDR3 is TGTGCCAGCAGTTCTCTCCTTACCGGGCCAGTTCACTTC.

This clonotype came up many times. This beta chain is a stray sequence in a library constructed for alpha chains; its clone size is not meaningful. The rearrangement links TRBV6-2 or TRBV6-3 to TRBJ1-5; D may be TRBD1 (5 bases). With 0 bases removed from V and 1 base from J, the gap between germline ends came to 25 bases. This CDR3 is 21 amino acids long. The germline V gene has CDR1 MNHEY and CDR2 SVGEGT. The DNA of the CDR3 is TGTGCCAGCAGTTACTCGAGGGCCGAGTTGGGGGTATTGCACAGCAATCAGCCCCAGCATTTT. It specifies CASSYSRAELGVLHSNQPQHF.

This clonotype was observed at least ten times. This beta chain came through as a stray read in a library set up for alpha chains, and its size says little. The chain couples TRBV29-1 to TRBJ1-1, with a possible D match to TRBD1 (5 bases). The CDR3 extends over 13 amino acids. CDR1 and CDR2 from the germline V gene are SQVTM and ANQGSEA. V lost 2 bases to trimming and J lost 7 bases, with 14 bases between them. The CDR3, as DNA: TGCAGCGTTGAAACTGGGGCAGGCTTTGAAGCTTTCTTT. Its translation is CSVETGAGFEAFF. The entire variable domain, with the rest obtained from reference TRBV29-1 and TRBJ1-1, is as follows: SAVISQKPSRDICQRGTSLTIQCQVDSQVTMMFWYRQQPGQSLTLIATANQGSEATYESGFVIDKFPISRPNLTFSTLTVSNMSPEDSSIYLCSVETGAGFEAFFGQGTRLTVV.

In the case of this clonotype: A library prepared for alpha chains yielded this beta chain as an off-target read; its size is of little meaning. The V and J genes are TRBV30 and TRBJ1-5; D not certain. Germline CDR1 is GTSNPN and CDR2 is SVGIG (reference sequence). V was pared by 4 bases and J by 4 bases, with 20 bases between. CDR3 length equals 16 residues. The CDR3 here is CAWISPPRARNQPQHF. In nucleotides, the CDR3 is TGTGCCTGGATCAGCCCCCCACGGGCCCGAAATCAGCCCCAGCATTTT.

By share, this clonotype ranks as medium-sized. This beta chain is an unintended read in a library built for alpha chains; its size means little. DNA for the CDR3: TGTGCCAGCAGCTCGACAGGGCGTGGGGGCGGAGAGACCCAGTACTTC. Translating gives CASSSTGRGGGETQYF. The J gene is TRBJ2-5, the V gene TRBV5-6; 7 positions agree with TRBD1. The CDR3 spans 16 residues. Trimming removed 3 bases from V and 4 bases from J; junction bases left unmatched: 12. Germline CDR1 is SGHDT and CDR2 is YYEEEE. Full variable domain (outside the CDR3, taken from reference TRBV5-6 and TRBJ2-5): DAGVTQSPTHLIKTRGQQVTLRCSPKSGHDTVSWYQQALGQGPQFIFQYYEEEERQRGNFPDRFSGHQFPNYSSELNVNALLLGDSALYLCASSSTGRGGGETQYFGPGTRLLVL.

This clonotype was detected many times. Since the library was made to target alpha chains, this beta chain is a stray read and its abundance is not meaningful. The V and J genes are TRBV12-3 or TRBV12-4 and TRBJ1-2; 7 bases are a match to TRBD1. V shed 5 bases and J 12 bases; nucleotides not matched to a gene: 6. The CDR3 extends over 11 amino acids. In nucleotides, the CDR3 is TGTGCCAGCAGTACAAACAGGGGTCACACCTTC. Its protein product is CASSTNRGHTF.

This clonotype was detected ten times or more. This beta chain is a stray read from a library made for alpha chains; its abundance is not meaningful. The chain carries TRBV7-7 and TRBJ1-5; 10 bases match TRBD1. This CDR3 comprises 16 residues. CDR1 SSHAT and CDR2 FNYEAQ come from the germline V gene (reference sequence). V trimming: 5 bases; J trimming: 8 bases; junction bases outside the gene matches: 12. The CDR3 here is CASSRGQGQTAEPQHF. For the CDR3, the DNA is TGTGCCAGCAGCAGGGGACAGGGGCAGACTGCGGAGCCCCAGCATTTT.